This T cell receptor (beta chain) was sequenced in a study of spatial heterogeneity in lung cancer. Study context: Any follow-up PBMC samples that were available went on to be sequenced, and the median time to follow-up was around 2 years after resection. Compared with alpha-chain sequences, beta-chain sequences were consistently detected in greater numbers.

Trimming took 2 bases from V and 0 from J; bases not matched to a gene: 5. CDR1 and CDR2 (germline): MNHNS, SASEGT. The CDR3 consists of 16 residues. This clonotype was seen once. TCR cDNA molecules each had a unique molecular identifier. Each CDR3 protein gets one entry after TCRdb re-called the 5' RACE reads with MiXCR. The top ten hold approximately 2% of the sample, which has tens of thousands of distinct CDR3 sequences, roughly 9% seen once. Noted time point: blood at routine non-recurrence follow-up after resection. In each case, whole RNA from tumor, nontumor lung or frozen PBMC was sequenced unsorted.

The rearrangement uses TRBV6-1 and TRBJ2-3, with 7 bases aligning to TRBD2. This specimen consisted of PBMCs, obtained at follow-up. The sequence was collected from a female donor with early-stage non-small cell lung cancer. CDR3 sequence (DNA): TGTGCCAGCAGTGAATGGGATAGCGGGAGCACAGATACGCAGTATTTT. This codes for CASSEWDSGSTDTQYF.